One sample yielded the 5 T cell receptor beta chains listed below, sequenced in a study of T cell responses to AZD1222 COVID-19 vaccine. TCRdb's copy holds only in-frame clones and misses some; the assay was immunoSEQ multiplex PCR. The table has 110,000 or so clones, about 87% seen once. Specimen: peripheral blood, collected 28 days after the second AZD1222 dose. These receptors all stem from an adult who received the AZD1222 COVID-19 vaccine.

The J gene is TRBJ2-7, the V gene TRBV27, with D perhaps being TRBD1 or TRBD2 (5 bases each). The CDR3 consists of 14 residues. The germline V and J ends were trimmed by 3 bases and 0 bases, with 9 bases remaining between them. CDR1 MNHEY and CDR2 SMNVEV come from the germline V gene (reference sequence). The chain's CDR3 is CASSFSGTSYEQYF. Here the CDR3 DNA reads TGTGCCAGCAGTTTCTCCGGGACCTCCTACGAGCAGTACTTC.

The CDR3 DNA sequence: TGTGCCACCGAGGGCCCCCAGTATCAGCCCCAGCATTTT. Translation: CATEGPQYQPQHF. The chain combines TRBV19 with TRBJ1-5, with no clear D. Germline CDR1 reads LNHDA; CDR2 reads SQIVND (reference sequence). The CDR3 length is 13 residues. Trimming removed 10 bases at V and 5 bases at J, with 15 bases between.

This chain links TRBV28 with TRBJ1-1; D is unclear. CDR3 length equals 12 residues. The V end lost 7 bases, the J end lost 11 bases, and 17 bases lay between the germline ends. Germline V lookup: CDR1 MDHEN, CDR2 SYDVKM. The CDR3 sequence: CASTFGLAGAFF. The CDR3 bases are TGTGCCAGCACCTTTGGGCTAGCGGGGGCTTTCTTT.

The V and J genes are TRBV7-9 and TRBJ1-2; 9 bases align to TRBD1. Germline values: CDR1 SEHNR, CDR2 FQNEAQ (reference sequence). The CDR3 consists of 16 residues. The junction had 6 bases not matched to a gene; V was cut back by 0 bases and J by 4 bases. The CDR3, as DNA: TGTGCCAGCAGCTTAGCCTCGGGACAGGGTAGCTATGGCTACACCTTC. Translated: CASSLASGQGSYGYTF. Full variable domain (remainder filled in from reference TRBV7-9 and TRBJ1-2): DTGVSQNPRHKITKRGQNVTFRCDPISEHNRLYWYRQTLGQGPEFLTYFQNEAQLEKSRLLSDRFSAERPKGSFSTLEIQRTEQGDSAMYLCASSLASGQGSYGYTFGSGTRLTVV.

This sequence joins TRBV7-9 and TRBJ2-1; 10 bases agree with TRBD2. The CDR3 loop spans 15 amino acids. J gave up 5 bases and V 5 bases, and 6 bases lay outside the gene matches. Germline V gives CDR1 SEHNR, CDR2 FQNEAQ (reference sequence). CDR3 protein: CASSRLAGVNNEQFF. CDR3 in DNA: TGTGCCAGCAGCCGTCTAGCGGGAGTCAACAATGAGCAGTTCTTC.